This T cell receptor beta chain was captured by sequencing in a study of human T cells and chemical hapten exposure. For the study at large: Patch tests applied 0.01% DPC to the upper back and were scored after 6 days.

Study results and caveats: Sensitization with DPC brought no change to TCRs above 1 in 1000 in frequency.

During construction of the library, unique molecular identifiers were attached to individual cDNA molecules for quantitative, reproducible TCR counting. MiXCR, applied by TCRdb to the RACE reads, yields one record per CDR3 protein. The sample comprises around 380,000 distinct CDR3 sequences, around 5% of which are singletons, and roughly 2.4% rests with the top ten. Indicated time point: patch test 1, 2 weeks after DPC sensitization. Treatment in this sample: therapeutic diphenylcyclopropenone sensitization with weekly scalp DPC. CDR3 size: 15 residues. Trimming took 6 bases from V and 0 from J, leaving 14 bases between them. The germline V gene encodes CDR1 MRHNA and CDR2 SNTAGT. A few counts support this clonotype. The antigen is not known.

The sample consisted of whole blood, taken in connection with sensitization to the hapten diphenylcyclopropenone (DPC). The chain carries TRBV6-4 and TRBJ1-1; D is unclear. This receptor was identified in a woman aged 50 to 60 with alopecia areata. Some clones in this sample may be carry-over from other donors' samples. CDR3 coding DNA: TGTGCCAGCAGCCCCAAGGAAGAGATGAACACTGAAGCTTTCTTT. Protein sequence: CASSPKEEMNTEAFF.